This T cell receptor beta chain was found in a study of T cell responses to AZD1222 COVID-19 vaccine. Study-level points and caveats: Spike was spanned by vaccine-associated CD4 TCRs, which were dominant at 160-218 and 743-854. Among spike-specific TCRs, nearly half reportedly target unmutated variant regions.

Concerning this clone itself: The antigen remains undetermined.

This table comes from immunoSEQ multiplex PCR, and its TCRdb copy is limited to in-frame clones, with some not included. The top ten clones hold approximately 2.1% of a sample with 130,000 to 150,000 clones, approximately 94% of them seen once. With 3 bases removed from V and 4 bases from J, the gap between germline ends came to 7 bases. The CDR3 consists of 13 residues. The germline CDR1 and CDR2 sequences are MNHNS and SASEGT. The chain is built from TRBV6-1 and TRBJ1-3; D is unclear. The TCR originated in an adult in good health. The sequencing here drew on peripheral blood, taken on day 0 of AZD1222 vaccination. The CDR3 region has the DNA TGTGCCAGCAGTGACGCTCGGGGAAACACCATATATTTT. It specifies CASSDARGNTIYF.